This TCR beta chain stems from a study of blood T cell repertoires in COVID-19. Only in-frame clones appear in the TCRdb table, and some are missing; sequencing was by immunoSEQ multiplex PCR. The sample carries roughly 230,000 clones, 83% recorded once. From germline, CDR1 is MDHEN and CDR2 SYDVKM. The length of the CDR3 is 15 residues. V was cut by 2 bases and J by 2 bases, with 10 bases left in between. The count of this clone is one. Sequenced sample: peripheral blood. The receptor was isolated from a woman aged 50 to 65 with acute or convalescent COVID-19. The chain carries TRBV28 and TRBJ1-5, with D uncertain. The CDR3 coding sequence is TGTGCCAGCAGTTTAGGGTGGGAGGGCAATCAGCCCCAGCATTTT. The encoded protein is CASSLGWEGNQPQHF.